The 27 T cell receptor beta chains below come from one sample, sequenced in a study of cytomegalovirus exposure and HLA in healthy donors. A multiplex PCR was run with 60 Vbeta primers and 13 Jbeta primers. Libraries were prepared by immunoSEQ multiplex PCR; TCRdb keeps only in-frame clonotypes and omits some of them. Seen here are more than 110,000 clones, about 80% observed once, and the top ten hold about 3.9%. Material: PBMCs. The receptors here all came from a man between 18 and 29 years old in good health and CMV-seronegative.

This clone has a handful of counts. The chain couples TRBV11-3 to TRBJ2-3; maybe TRBD2 (5 bases). CDR1 is SGHNT, CDR2 YENEEA, per germline. This CDR3 contains 14 residues. The V and J ends lost 5 bases and 2 bases respectively, with 11 bases between them. The CDR3 DNA sequence: TGTGCCAGCAGCGCCCCGGGGATCACAGATACGCAGTATTTT. Protein sequence: CASSAPGITDTQYF.

The chain links TRBV4-1 to TRBJ2-3; 8 nucleotides line up with TRBD2. V was clipped by 0 bases and J by 4 bases; unmatched bases: 6. Germline V gene data show CDR1 as MGHRA and CDR2 as YSYEKL. CDR3 length: 16 residues. The CDR3 region has the DNA TGCGCCAGCAGCCAAGAAGGACGGGAGGGCGCAGATACGCAGTATTTT. Amino acids: CASSQEGREGADTQYF.

The CDR3 here is CASSPQGPSYEQYF. DNA of the CDR3: TGTGCCAGCAGCCCACAGGGACCCTCCTACGAGCAGTACTTC. The gene calls are TRBV9 and TRBJ2-7; tentative D call: TRBD1 (6 bases). The germline gives CDR1 SGDLS, CDR2 YYNGEE. This CDR3 region has 14 residues. V was clipped by 4 bases and J by 0 bases, with 11 bases between them.

The chain carries TRBV9 and TRBJ2-1; 11 nucleotides agree with TRBD2. The CDR3 runs to 16 residues. V shed 2 bases, J shed 10 bases, and the junction held 11 bases outside the gene matches. The germline gives CDR1 SGDLS, CDR2 YYNGEE. This CDR3 reads CASSVASGRMGYEQFF. For the CDR3, the DNA is TGTGCCAGCAGCGTGGCTAGCGGGAGGATGGGGTACGAGCAGTTCTTC.

The V gene is TRBV9, the J gene TRBJ1-1, with TRBD1 identical over 7 bases. Per germline, CDR1 SGDLS and CDR2 YYNGEE. The CDR3 totals 16 residues. V shed 4 bases, J shed 0 bases, and the junction held 9 bases outside the gene matches. Here the CDR3 reads CASSRTGNSMNTEAFF. CDR3 in DNA: TGTGCCAGCAGCCGGACAGGTAATTCCATGAACACTGAAGCTTTCTTT.

The rearrangement joins TRBV5-1 to TRBJ2-5; 8 bases match TRBD2. The J segment lost 3 bases and the V segment lost 6 bases, leaving 7 bases of the junction unmatched. CDR3 length: 14 residues. Germline CDR1 is SGHRS and CDR2 is YFSETQ. CDR3 nucleotide sequence: TGCGCCAGCAAGGGTATACTAGCGGAAGAGACCCAGTACTTC. It codes for CASKGILAEETQYF.

This chain joins TRBV5-6 and TRBJ2-2, with D unclear. CDR3 length: 15 residues. The V end lost 1 base, the J end lost 5 bases, and 12 bases lay between the germline ends. Germline CDR1 and CDR2: SGHDT and YYEEEE. CDR3 DNA: TGTGCCAGCAGCTTGTTTAACCGAGAGACCGGGGAGCTGTTTTTT. It specifies CASSLFNRETGELFF.

The chain is built from TRBV5-1 and TRBJ2-3; 10 positions match TRBD2. CDR1 and CDR2 (germline): SGHRS, YFSETQ. The CDR3 consists of 16 residues. V lost 2 bases and J lost 4; bases outside the gene matches: 7. For the CDR3, the DNA is TGCGCCAGCAGCTTCCTAGCGGGGGAGGGGGCAGATACGCAGTATTTT. It is translated as CASSFLAGEGADTQYF.

The J gene is TRBJ2-2, the V gene TRBV6-5; possibly TRBD2 for D (5 bases). The V end lost 5 bases, the J end lost 15 bases, and 25 bases lay between the germline ends. CDR3 length: 15 residues. Germline V CDR1 and CDR2: MNHEY, SVGAGI. CDR3 residues: CASSRPGGPPGVVFF. For the CDR3, the DNA is TGTGCCAGCAGTCGCCCTGGCGGGCCCCCCGGTGTGGTGTTTTTT.

This clone has more than one count but fewer than ten. The CDR3 region has the DNA TGTGCCAGCAGAAAGACTAGCGGAAGCACAGATACGCAGTATTTT. Its translation: CASRKTSGSTDTQYF. The V gene is TRBV6-5, the J gene TRBJ2-3; 9 bases line up with TRBD2. The CDR3 has 15 amino acids. CDR1 and CDR2 (germline): MNHEY, SVGAGI. V lost 6 bases and J lost 0; bases outside the gene matches: 4.

The CDR3 loop reads CASSEGLAGAYEQYF. The CDR3 bases are TGTGCCAGCAGTGAGGGACTAGCGGGGGCCTACGAGCAGTACTTC. This rearrangement joins TRBV2 to TRBJ2-7; 14 positions match TRBD2. The J segment lost 2 bases and the V segment lost 3 bases, leaving 0 bases of the junction unmatched. The CDR3 extends over 15 amino acids. Germline CDR1 reads SNHLY; CDR2 reads FYNNEI. Full variable domain (missing parts from reference TRBV2 and TRBJ2-7): EPEVTQTPSHQVTQMGQEVILRCVPISNHLYFYWYRQILGQKVEFLVSFYNNEISEKSEIFDDQFSVERPDGSNFTLKIRSTKLEDSAMYFCASSEGLAGAYEQYFGPGTRLTVT.

This clone has only one observation. The V call is TRBV9, the J call TRBJ2-1; unclear D gene. This CDR3 region has 15 residues. The V gene lost 0 bases and the J gene lost 5 bases, with 12 bases spanning the gap. Germline V lookup: CDR1 SGDLS, CDR2 YYNGEE. This chain's CDR3 is CASSVDPKPNNEQFF. The CDR3 coding sequence is TGTGCCAGCAGCGTAGACCCCAAGCCGAACAATGAGCAGTTCTTC.

DNA for the CDR3: TGTGCCAGCAGCCCTCAACTAGCGGGGCCTTTTTGGTACGAGCAGTACTTC. This translates into CASSPQLAGPFWYEQYF. The rearrangement uses TRBV28 and TRBJ2-7, with 10 bases identical to TRBD2. With V trimmed by 6 bases and J by 4 bases, 15 bases remained unmatched. This CDR3 is built from 17 residues. Germline CDR1 and CDR2: MDHEN and SYDVKM.

The sample holds a few counts of this clone. The chain carries TRBV28 and TRBJ2-7; possible D gene TRBD1, 7 bases. Deletions cut 6 bases from V and 5 bases from J, with 17 bases between. Looked up from germline, CDR1 is MDHEN and CDR2 is SYDVKM. There are 14 residues in the CDR3. CDR3 sequence reads: CASRSQGGHHEQYF. DNA of the CDR3: TGTGCCAGCAGATCCCAGGGGGGACACCACGAGCAGTACTTC.

The rearrangement joins TRBV28 to TRBJ2-7; 8 nucleotides match TRBD2. The CDR3 is 16 residues long. Trimming removed 4 bases from V and 2 bases from J; junction bases left unmatched: 10. Germline CDR1 reads MDHEN; CDR2 reads SYDVKM. CDR3 residues: CASSSGGRHGTYEQYF. CDR3 bases: TGTGCCAGCAGTTCTGGCGGGAGGCACGGGACCTACGAGCAGTACTTC. Based on the CDR3 plus reference TRBV28 and TRBJ2-7, the full variable domain is DVKVTQSSRYLVKRTGEKVFLECVQDMDHENMFWYRQDPGLGLRLIYFSYDVKMKEKGDIPEGYSVSREKKERFSLILESASTNQTSMYLCASSSGGRHGTYEQYFGPGTRLTVT.

This CDR3 is CASSSTDRESPGYTF. The CDR3 region has the DNA TGTGCCAGCAGCTCCACGGACAGGGAATCCCCAGGCTACACCTTC. The chain joins TRBV7-9 to TRBJ1-2, with TRBD1 matching 8 bases. V was clipped by 4 bases and J by 8 bases; unmatched bases: 12. This CDR3 is built from 15 residues. The germline CDR1 and CDR2 sequences are SEHNR and FQNEAQ (reference sequence).

This sequence joins TRBV11-3 and TRBJ2-3; D remains unclear. V shed 1 base and J shed 4 bases, with 9 bases lying between them. CDR3 length: 14 residues. Germline V gives CDR1 SGHNT, CDR2 YENEEA. The DNA for the CDR3 is TGTGCCAGCAGCTTAGGGGCGTCCGCAGATACGCAGTATTTT. Amino acid sequence: CASSLGASADTQYF.

The rearrangement uses TRBV5-1 and TRBJ1-2; perhaps TRBD1 as D (6 bases). The germline V gene has CDR1 SGHRS and CDR2 YFSETQ. This CDR3 contains 15 residues. V was shortened by 0 bases and J by 2 bases, with 11 bases between the two germline ends. The CDR3 sequence: CASSLAQGQNYGYTF. The CDR3 DNA is TGCGCCAGCAGCTTGGCCCAAGGACAGAACTATGGCTACACCTTC.

The V gene is TRBV4-1, the J gene TRBJ2-5, with 9 bases lining up with TRBD1. Germline-derived CDR1 and CDR2 are MGHRA and YSYEKL. J lost 5 bases, V lost 0 bases, and 4 bases had no gene match. CDR3 length: 15 residues. This CDR3 is CASSQDGTGMETQYF. CDR3 nucleotides: TGCGCCAGCAGCCAAGATGGGACAGGGATGGAGACCCAGTACTTC.

The chain couples TRBV2 to TRBJ2-5; the match to TRBD1 covers 8 bases. The germline V gene has CDR1 SNHLY and CDR2 FYNNEI. With 7 bases clipped from V and 1 base from J, the junction kept 11 bases outside the gene matches. The CDR3 has 16 residues. The CDR3 loop is CASTSQGTGLQETQYF. CDR3 nucleotides: TGTGCCAGCACCTCGCAGGGGACAGGACTCCAAGAGACCCAGTACTTC.

The chain carries TRBV19 and TRBJ2-5; 14 bases align to TRBD2. In germline, CDR1 is LNHDA, CDR2 SQIVND (reference sequence). The V segment lost 4 bases and the J segment 5 bases; nucleotides outside the gene matches: 9. The CDR3 sequence is 17 residues long. The CDR3 loop reads CASSRLAGGLVGETQYF. The CDR3 DNA sequence: TGTGCCAGTAGTAGACTAGCGGGGGGGCTCGTGGGTGAGACCCAGTACTTC.

The rearrangement joins TRBV15 to TRBJ2-7, with 10 nucleotides matching TRBD1. Per germline, CDR1 LNHNV and CDR2 YYDKDF (reference sequence). This CDR3 comprises 16 residues. V lost 3 bases and J lost 4; bases outside the gene matches: 9. DNA for the CDR3: TGTGCCACCAGCAGGCGGGACAGGGGTAATTTGTACGAGCAGTACTTC. Its translation is CATSRRDRGNLYEQYF.

This clone was seen more than once but under ten times. This CDR3 is also generated by other DNA sequences in the sample. This sequence joins TRBV28 and TRBJ2-5, with 12 bases matching TRBD2. Germline CDR1 is MDHEN and CDR2 is SYDVKM. The CDR3 covers 17 residues. With V trimmed by 0 bases and J by 5 bases, 7 bases remained unmatched. CDR3: CASSLWTSGSSKETQYF. Here the CDR3 DNA reads TGTGCCAGCAGTTTATGGACTAGCGGGAGTAGTAAGGAGACCCAGTACTTC.

With respect to this clone: Other DNA sequences in this sample translate to the same CDR3. This chain connects TRBV5-1 to TRBJ2-2; maybe TRBD2 (5 bases). Germline lookup yields CDR1 SGHRS and CDR2 YFSETQ. Trimming left V 0 bases short and J 2 bases short, with 8 bases between. The CDR3 loop spans 15 amino acids. The CDR3 is CASSLAGVNTGELFF. The CDR3 bases are TGCGCCAGCAGCTTGGCCGGGGTTAACACCGGGGAGCTGTTTTTT.

V is TRBV19 and J is TRBJ2-5; D is undetermined. The J call may be in error: the DNA end matches TRBJ2-7 better. Germline lookup yields CDR1 LNHDA and CDR2 SQIVND (reference sequence). The CDR3 has 15 residues. The DNA of the CDR3 is TGTGCCAGTAGTATAGATCGGGTAGGCGCCTACGAGCAGTACTTC. It encodes CASSIDRVGAYEQYF.

Concerning this clone: One end of the junction is discordant with germline, which a read error may explain. V and J are TRBV6-6 and TRBJ2-7; 7 bases are shared with TRBD2. CDR1 and CDR2 (germline): MNHNY, SVGAGI (reference sequence). This CDR3 contains 14 residues. The CDR3 DNA is TGTGCCAGCAGTCGCTCCGGGACTACCCGCGACCGGAACTTC. Protein sequence: CASSRSGTTRDRNF.

This chain uses TRBV15 with TRBJ2-1; a possible D gene is TRBD1 (7 bases). The V end was cut by 1 base, the J end by 4 bases, with 17 bases between. CDR1 and CDR2 from the germline V gene are LNHNV and YYDKDF (reference sequence). CDR3 length: 17 residues. CDR3 nucleotides: TGTGCCACCAGCAGAGGCGGACAGGACTATACGTACAATGAGCAGTTCTTC. The encoded protein is CATSRGGQDYTYNEQFF.